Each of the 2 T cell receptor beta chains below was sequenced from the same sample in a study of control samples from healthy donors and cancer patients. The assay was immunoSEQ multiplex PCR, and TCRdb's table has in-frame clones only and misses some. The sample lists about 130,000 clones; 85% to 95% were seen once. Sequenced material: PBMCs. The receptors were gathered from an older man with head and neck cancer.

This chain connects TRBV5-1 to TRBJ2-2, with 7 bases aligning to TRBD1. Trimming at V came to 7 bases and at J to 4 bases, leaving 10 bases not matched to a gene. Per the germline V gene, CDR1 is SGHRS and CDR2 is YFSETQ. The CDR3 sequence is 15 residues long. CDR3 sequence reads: CASGTDNRGTGELFF. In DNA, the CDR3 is TGCGCCAGCGGAACCGATAACAGGGGCACCGGGGAGCTGTTTTTT.

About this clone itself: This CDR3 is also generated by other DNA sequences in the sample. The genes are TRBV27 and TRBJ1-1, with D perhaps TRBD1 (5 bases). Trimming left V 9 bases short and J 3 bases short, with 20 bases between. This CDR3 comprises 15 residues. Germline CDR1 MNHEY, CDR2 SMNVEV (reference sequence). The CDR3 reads CASSPTVWWHTEAFF. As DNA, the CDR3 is TGTGCCAGTAGTCCGACAGTTTGGTGGCACACTGAAGCTTTCTTT.